This T cell receptor (beta chain) is drawn from a study of blood T cells in healthy people across ages. General study findings and limits: Getting older went along with TCR beta diversity per million T cells dropping roughly linearly.

A J-beta primer mix and a sample-barcoded 5' primer were used in a second PCR of about 7 to 11 cycles. TCRdb re-analysed the 5' RACE reads in MiXCR, keeping a single row per CDR3 protein. The data contain about 590,000 distinct CDR3 sequences, approximately 30% of them singletons. About this clonotype: Its cognate antigen is unknown. Being one base from a much bigger clone, this may be a read error.

V dropped 2 bases and J dropped 1; count of bases not matched to a gene: 6. Looked up from germline, CDR1 is SGHTA and CDR2 is FQGTGA. The CDR3 length is 17 residues. Those donating, healthy Caucasian individuals from Russia, were aged roughly 6 to 95. The J gene is TRBJ2-3, the V gene TRBV7-3; TRBD2 matches at 10 bases. The sample comprised blood. The TCR was taken from a woman aged 80 or over in good health. CDR3 coding DNA: TGTGCCAGCAGCTTACTAGGACTAGCGGCTGGCACAGATACGCAGTATTTT. It is translated as CASSLLGLAAGTDTQYF.